The clone carrying this T cell receptor beta chain was recorded many times. The antigen remains undetermined. RNA transcripts served as template for amplifying TCR beta CDR3 sequences. A first-round RT-PCR used HTBI primers, followed by a second-round multiplex PCR. TCRdb processed the multiplex PCR reads anew with MiXCR; each CDR3 protein has one entry. This table has about 370,000 distinct CDR3 sequences, about 18% appearing once. Serum thyroxine and TRAb, along with clinical symptoms, thyroid ultrasound and orbital computed tomography, were what diagnosis relied on. CDR3 length: 14 residues. Deletions cut 4 bases from V and 0 bases from J, with 10 bases between. The V gene's germline CDR1 is SGDLS and CDR2 YYNGEE. This specimen belongs to a study of Graves' ophthalmopathy and Graves' hyperthyroidism. On the study more broadly: Samples of peripheral blood were obtained at initial diagnosis, prior to treatment of any kind. Study-wide results and caveats: Thyroid clonotypes that were expanded above 0.001 frequency mostly also appeared in blood. Ophthalmopathy was separated from stable hyperthyroidism by a 13-signature model with around 88% sensitivity and around 81% specificity.

The sample comprised peripheral blood. The origin of this receptor is an adult woman with stable Graves' hyperthyroidism. The V call is TRBV9, the J call TRBJ2-5; D gene uncertain. In DNA, the CDR3 is TGTGCCAGCAGCCCCACCCCGTACCAAGAGACCCAGTACTTC. It codes for CASSPTPYQETQYF.